This T cell receptor beta chain was captured by sequencing in a study of regulatory T cells in long-lasting Graves disease. Investigators prepared the TCR beta libraries by applying iRepertoire HTBI primers and Arm-PCR of CDR3 regions. TCRdb recomputed calls from the multiplex PCR reads with MiXCR, one row per CDR3 protein. The table lists almost 450,000 distinct CDR3 sequences, 16% of them singletons. V was shortened by 4 bases and J by 8 bases, with 11 bases between the two germline ends. CDR1 and CDR2 from the germline V gene are SEHNR and FQNEAQ (reference sequence). This CDR3 region has 12 residues. The time point: newly diagnosed GD, antithyroid drugs for less than 3 months. RNA from PBMCs was the source of the TCR library. These data are also associated with another study on T cells in Graves' hyperthyroidism and ophthalmopathy.

This TCR derives from a woman in her thirties with Graves disease. The chain has TRBV7-9 and TRBJ1-1, with D maybe TRBD1 (6 bases). Material: peripheral blood mononuclear cells (PBMCs), obtained at new diagnosis, from a patient treated with antithyroid drugs. The CDR3 DNA is TGTGCCAGCAGCTCTCAGGGGCTAGAAGCTTTCTTT. Its protein product is CASSSQGLEAFF. Filled out from reference TRBV7-9 and TRBJ1-1, the complete variable domain reads DTGVSQNPRHKITKRGQNVTFRCDPISEHNRLYWYRQTLGQGPEFLTYFQNEAQLEKSRLLSDRFSAERPKGSFSTLEIQRTEQGDSAMYLCASSSQGLEAFFGQGTRLTVV.